Presented here are 24 T cell receptor beta chains from one specimen sequenced in a study of Graves' ophthalmopathy and Graves' hyperthyroidism. Amplification of TCR beta CDR3 regions used RNA transcripts. Amplification began with first-round RT-PCR using HTBI primers, then second-round multiplex PCR was performed. One entry per CDR3 protein, called by TCRdb with MiXCR from the multiplex PCR reads. The sample has about 500,000 distinct CDR3 sequences, approximately 37% seen once; the top ten hold roughly 4%. Sequencing used peripheral blood or thyroid tissue (not recorded which). The receptors come from an adult man with Graves' hyperthyroidism.

The table lists this clonotype with many counts. This chain joins TRBV24-1 and TRBJ2-7; TRBD1 aligns across 10 bases. V lost 3 bases and J lost 11; bases outside the gene matches: 3. This CDR3 is 12 amino acids long. Germline CDR1 is KGHDR and CDR2 is SFDVKD. The CDR3 nucleotides read TGTGCCACCAGTGATGACAGGGGGCGGGAGTACTTC. Translation: CATSDDRGREYF.

This clonotype has a count of ten or more. The genes are TRBV7-9 and TRBJ1-4; perhaps TRBD1 as D (5 bases). Germline V gene data show CDR1 as SEHNR and CDR2 as FQNEAQ (reference sequence). The CDR3 totals 16 residues. V was pared by 2 bases and J by 4 bases, with 14 bases between. Here the CDR3 DNA reads TGTGCCAGCAGCTTAAGGGAGCAGGGACTTAATGAAAAACTGTTTTTT. This sequence encodes CASSLREQGLNEKLFF. The entire variable domain, with the rest obtained from reference TRBV7-9 and TRBJ1-4, is as follows: DTGVSQNPRHKITKRGQNVTFRCDPISEHNRLYWYRQTLGQGPEFLTYFQNEAQLEKSRLLSDRFSAERPKGSFSTLEIQRTEQGDSAMYLCASSLREQGLNEKLFFGSGTQLSVL.

This clonotype has just a few counts. The chain couples TRBV30 to TRBJ1-6, with D possibly matching TRBD1 (5 bases). Germline CDR1 is GTSNPN and CDR2 is SVGIG (reference sequence). The CDR3 contains 13 residues. Trimming stripped 2 bases from V and 7 bases from J, with 9 bases between. Here the CDR3 reads CAWSRDGNSPLHF. The CDR3 DNA is TGTGCCTGGAGTCGGGACGGAAATTCACCCCTCCACTTT.

This clonotype came up many times. This sequence joins TRBV19 and TRBJ2-7; a weak D match, TRBD2 (5 bases). This CDR3 has 13 amino acids. V was shortened by 8 bases and J by 4 bases, with 15 bases between the two germline ends. CDR1 and CDR2 from the germline V gene are LNHDA and SQIVND (reference sequence). For the CDR3, the DNA is TGTGCCAGTCAGTCGGAGGAAGCTTACGAGCAGTACTTC. Translated, it gives CASQSEEAYEQYF.

There are many counts of this clonotype. The chain carries TRBV2 and TRBJ1-2; the match to TRBD1 covers 9 bases. This CDR3 is built from 13 residues. CDR1 SNHLY and CDR2 FYNNEI come from the germline V gene. Unmatched junction bases numbered 4, after V lost 9 bases and J lost 2 bases. In DNA, the CDR3 is TGTGCCAGTTCCGGGACAGGGAACTATGGCTACACCTTC. Translated: CASSGTGNYGYTF.

This clonotype has just one count. The CDR3 DNA follows: TGTGCCATCAGTGTCGACAGGGGTGGCTACACCTTC. Amino acids: CAISVDRGGYTF. The chain links TRBV10-3 to TRBJ1-2; 8 nucleotides match TRBD1. Germline values: CDR1 ENHRY, CDR2 SYGVKD. This CDR3 has 12 amino acids. Trimming cost V 4 bases and J 7 bases; bases outside gene matches: 2.

This clonotype was counted many times. The V call is TRBV7-2, the J call TRBJ1-1, with TRBD1 matching 9 bases. The CDR3 sequence is 13 residues long. Germline V lookup: CDR1 SGHTA, CDR2 FQGNSA. The J segment lost 6 bases and the V segment lost 5 bases, leaving 4 bases of the junction unmatched. Here the CDR3 DNA reads TGTGCCAGCAGCCCCACAGGGGGCCCTGAAGCTTTCTTT. As protein: CASSPTGGPEAFF. Based on the CDR3 plus reference TRBV7-2 and TRBJ1-1, the full variable domain is GAGVSQSPSNKVTEKGKDVELRCDPISGHTALYWYRQSLGQGLEFLIYFQGNSAPDKSGLPSDRFSAERTGGSVSTLTIQRTQQEDSAVYLCASSPTGGPEAFFGQGTRLTVV.

The chain links TRBV11-2 to TRBJ2-5; D gene uncertain. The CDR3 loop spans 15 amino acids. Trimming shortened V by 8 bases and J by 1 base, and 17 bases separated the two germline ends. CDR1 is SGHAT, CDR2 FQNNGV, per germline. This CDR3 is CASGLTASPQETQYF. CDR3 DNA: TGTGCCAGCGGGCTTACAGCAAGTCCCCAAGAGACCCAGTACTTC.

This chain connects TRBV29-1 to TRBJ2-7; unclear D gene. Between the trimmed V and J ends, which lost 6 bases and 2 bases, there was a span of 17 bases. Germline assignment: CDR1 SQVTM and CDR2 ANQGSEA. This CDR3 spans 14 amino acids. The CDR3 protein is CSVLKGLTTYEQYF. CDR3 coding DNA: TGCAGCGTCTTGAAGGGCCTAACTACCTACGAGCAGTACTTC.

This clonotype was found many times. The chain uses TRBV20-1 and TRBJ1-2, with D possibly matching TRBD1 (6 bases). Trimming cost V 3 bases and J 1 base, with 12 bases left between them. Germline CDR1 is DFQATT and CDR2 is SNEGSKA (reference sequence). CDR3 length: 14 residues. The CDR3 region has the DNA TGCAGTGCTAGTGGGGACACTTTTAACTATGGCTACACCTTC. Its translation: CSASGDTFNYGYTF.

Turning to this clonotype: At one boundary the junction diverges from the germline segment, which might be a read error. V and J are TRBV7-6 and TRBJ2-7; 9 bases map to TRBD1. Per the germline V gene, CDR1 is SGHVS and CDR2 is FNYEAQ. The CDR3 is 14 amino acids. CDR3 nucleotides: TGTGCTAGCAGTATGGGGACAGGGACCTACGAGCAGTACTTC. Its protein product is CASSMGTGTYEQYF.

In its sample, this clonotype was seen a few times. The genes are TRBV28 and TRBJ1-2; weak D call: TRBD1 (6 bases). The germline gives CDR1 MDHEN, CDR2 SYDVKM. V was cut by 8 bases and J by 4 bases, with 17 bases left in between. This CDR3 is 14 amino acids long. The CDR3 loop reads CASSQGQGSYGYTF. CDR3 nucleotides: TGTGCCAGCTCCCAGGGGCAAGGATCCTATGGCTACACCTTC.

The CDR3 sequence: CASSSVTGPLNSPLHF. The CDR3 nucleotides are TGTGCCAGCAGCTCAGTTACCGGGCCACTTAATTCACCCCTCCACTTT. J is TRBJ1-6 and V is TRBV7-8; no firm D call. V was shortened by 4 bases and J by 6 bases, with 16 bases between the two germline ends. Germline assignment: CDR1 SGHVS and CDR2 FQNEAQ. This CDR3 has 16 residues.

This clonotype was seen a handful of times. The chain's CDR3 is CASSQEGQTPIYF. In DNA, the CDR3 is TGTGCCAGCAGCCAGGAAGGACAGACTCCCATATATTTT. The chain links TRBV3-1 to TRBJ1-3; D is possibly TRBD1 (6 bases). The CDR3 loop spans 13 amino acids. The germline V gene has CDR1 LGHDT and CDR2 YNNKEL (reference sequence). Trimming removed 3 bases from V and 11 bases from J, with 14 bases in between. The full variable domain, with the rest looked up from reference TRBV3-1 and TRBJ1-3, is DTAVSQTPKYLVTQMGNDKSIKCEQNLGHDTMYWYKQDSKKFLKIMFSYNNKELIINETVPNRFSPKSPDKAHLNLHINSLELGDSAVYFCASSQEGQTPIYFGEGSWLTVV.

J is TRBJ1-4 and V is TRBV7-9; 9 bases are a match to TRBD1. The CDR3 length is 16 residues. CDR1 is SEHNR, CDR2 FQNEAQ, per germline (reference sequence). V lost 4 bases and J lost 8; bases outside the gene matches: 11. CDR3: CASSSHDLQGAEKLFF. CDR3 bases: TGTGCCAGCAGCTCGCACGACCTACAGGGGGCGGAAAAACTGTTTTTT.

There are many counts of this clonotype. The junction departs from the called germline gene at one end, perhaps through a read error. This chain joins TRBV5-8 and TRBJ2-7, with a possible D match to TRBD2 (6 bases). The CDR3 has 16 amino acids. CDR1 is SGHTS and CDR2 is YDEGEE in the germline V gene. The CDR3 sequence: CASSLAAAGYPYGQYF. CDR3 DNA: TGTGCCAGCAGCTTGGCAGCGGCGGGGTATCCCTACGGGCAGTACTTC.

This clonotype was recorded many times. The rearrangement links TRBV29-1 to TRBJ1-1, with D possibly being TRBD1 (6 bases). Germline CDR1 and CDR2: SQVTM and ANQGSEA. The CDR3 has 15 residues. Trimming stripped 6 bases from V and 0 bases from J, with 17 bases between. The DNA of the CDR3 is TGCAGCGTACCCGACAGGAGATCCATGAACACTGAAGCTTTCTTT. Translated, it gives CSVPDRRSMNTEAFF.

This rearrangement joins TRBV7-9 to TRBJ2-7; the D is unclear. The J call is doubtful: the DNA matches TRBJ2-1 better. The CDR3 has 14 amino acids. Germline CDR1 and CDR2: SEHNR and FQNEAQ (reference sequence). CDR3 residues: CASSSLRRYNEQFF. The CDR3 DNA reads as TGTGCCAGCAGCTCCCTGAGAAGATACAATGAGCAGTTCTTC.

About this clonotype: This clone may be a read error of a much larger clone one base away. This chain connects TRBV10-3 to TRBJ1-5, with D possibly being TRBD1 (5 bases). Near its end, the DNA agrees better with TRBJ2-3, so the J call may be wrong. The CDR3 runs to 13 residues. Germline CDR1 ENHRY, CDR2 SYGVKD. For the CDR3, the DNA is TGTGCCAGCAGCCAGGGATTAGGGCAGCCCCAGTATTTT. Translation gives CASSQGLGQPQYF.

The chain couples TRBV28 to TRBJ2-7, with 8 bases that match TRBD1. The CDR3 loop spans 15 amino acids. V shed 7 bases, J shed 3 bases, and the junction held 11 bases outside the gene matches. The germline CDR1 and CDR2 sequences are MDHEN and SYDVKM. CDR3 nucleotide sequence: TGTGCCAGCATAGCCACCCTGGACAGGGTCTACGAGCAGTACTTC. It translates to CASIATLDRVYEQYF.

V gene TRBV9 combines with J gene TRBJ2-2; 14 bases match TRBD2. V shed 5 bases and J 6 bases; nucleotides not matched to a gene: 9. This CDR3 has 17 amino acids. Germline V gene data show CDR1 as SGDLS and CDR2 as YYNGEE. The CDR3 nucleotides are TGTGCCAGCAGTGGAGGGACTAGCGGGGGCCTCTCCGGGGAGCTGTTTTTT. It is translated as CASSGGTSGGLSGELFF.

Concerning this clonotype: It may be a read error: a sequence one base away is much more abundant. This likely comes from a read error, as the CDR3 has no conserved phenylalanine or tryptophan at its end. V gene TRBV15 combines with J gene TRBJ2-3, with 9 bases lining up with TRBD2. J gave up 0 bases and V 3 bases, and 4 bases lay outside the gene matches. The germline CDR1 and CDR2 sequences are LNHNV and YYDKDF (reference sequence). The CDR3 contains 16 residues. Here the CDR3 reads CATSSVAGASTDTQYS. In DNA, the CDR3 is TGTGCCACCAGCAGTGTAGCGGGAGCAAGCACAGATACGCAGTATTCT.

This clonotype has only one observation. One base away lies a much larger clone, so this may be a sequencing read error. The chain employs TRBV2 and TRBJ1-1; TRBD1 agrees at 10 bases. The CDR3 length is 17 residues. The V gene's germline CDR1 is SNHLY and CDR2 FYNNEI. The CDR3 spells CASSEGETGGRKTEASF. The CDR3 DNA sequence: TGTGCCAGCAGCGAGGGGGAGACAGGGGGCAGGAAGACTGAAGCTTCCTTT.

The chain links TRBV5-4 to TRBJ2-5; TRBD2 matches 8 bases. With the DNA end fitting TRBJ2-1 better, the J assignment may be wrong. Germline CDR1 is SGHNT and CDR2 is YYREEE (reference sequence). This CDR3 is 13 amino acids long. The CDR3 nucleotides are TGTGCCAGCAGCTTCAGCGGGAGCAATGAGCAGTTCTTC. Translation gives CASSFSGSNEQFF.